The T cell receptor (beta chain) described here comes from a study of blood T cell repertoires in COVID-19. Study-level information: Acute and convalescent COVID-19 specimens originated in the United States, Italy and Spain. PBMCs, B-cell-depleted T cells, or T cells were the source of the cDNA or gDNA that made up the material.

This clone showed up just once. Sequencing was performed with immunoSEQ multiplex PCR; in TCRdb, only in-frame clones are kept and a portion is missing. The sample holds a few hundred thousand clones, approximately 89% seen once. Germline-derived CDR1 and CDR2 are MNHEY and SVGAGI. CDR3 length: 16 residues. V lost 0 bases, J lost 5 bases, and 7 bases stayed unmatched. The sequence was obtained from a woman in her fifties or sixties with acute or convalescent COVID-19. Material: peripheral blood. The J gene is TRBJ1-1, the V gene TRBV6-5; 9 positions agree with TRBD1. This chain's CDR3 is CASSYSDRGFITEAFF. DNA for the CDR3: TGTGCCAGCAGTTACTCGGACAGGGGTTTCATAACTGAAGCTTTCTTT.